The present entry profiles one T cell receptor beta chain with its context. The assay was immunoSEQ multiplex PCR, and TCRdb's table has in-frame clones only and misses some. Altogether 150,000 or so clones are present, 92% being singletons, with the ten largest covering about 2.2%. This record comes from a study of control samples from healthy donors and cancer patients. Trimming stripped 0 bases from V and 0 bases from J, with 12 bases between. CDR1 is LGHNA and CDR2 is YNFKEQ in the germline V gene. The CDR3 has 17 amino acids. Sequences were obtained from blood. The origin of this receptor is a woman aged 45 to 65 in good health. The chain links TRBV4-2 to TRBJ2-1; D remains ambiguous. This CDR3 is CASSQEVVPSSYNEQFF. CDR3 nucleotide sequence: TGTGCCAGCAGCCAAGAAGTCGTACCGAGCTCCTACAATGAGCAGTTCTTC.